Below are 2 T cell receptor beta chains sequenced from a single sample in a study of T cells in Graves' hyperthyroidism and ophthalmopathy (dated by TCRdb to between 2018 and 2021). The library was made by multiplex PCR. Sequencing relied on an Illumina HiSeq 2000. Amplification of TCR beta CDR3 regions was carried out from RNA transcripts. For the first round of RT-PCR on the TCR CDR3, the HTBI primer set was used together with the Qiagen OneStep RT-PCR kit. TCRdb trimmed public reads at Q25 via fastp, called clones via MiXCR and kept in-frame beta chains. Merged by CDR3 protein, the rows form single entries marked with the most common genes and DNA. The sample yields hundreds of thousands of distinct CDR3 sequences; approximately 15% were counted once. The ten largest clones take up almost 6% of the sample. The sample taken for sequencing was blood. The receptors here all came from a young woman with Graves' hyperthyroidism that later progressed to Graves' ophthalmopathy.

About this clonotype itself: Being one base from a much bigger clone, this may be a read error. The CDR3 sequence is CASSQDRVINSPLHF. The CDR3 region has the DNA TGTGCCAGCAGCCAGGACAGGGTGATTAATTCACCCCTCCACTTT. This chain uses TRBV7-9 with TRBJ1-6, with TRBD1 matching over 8 bases. CDR3 length: 15 residues. J lost 6 bases, V lost 5 bases, and 6 bases had no gene match. Germline CDR1 reads SEHNR; CDR2 reads FQNEAQ (reference sequence).

This clonotype was found many times. The CDR3 region has the DNA TGTGCCAGCATCCCGGCGGGGGTTTACGAGCAGTACTTC. Residues: CASIPAGVYEQYF. This rearrangement joins TRBV28 to TRBJ2-7; 7 nucleotides match TRBD2. The CDR3 runs to 13 residues. Trimming removed 7 bases from V and 4 bases from J; junction bases left unmatched: 7. Germline CDR1 reads MDHEN; CDR2 reads SYDVKM.